This T cell receptor beta chain was sequenced during a study of CD8+ T cells in alopecia areata. Study-wide background: Treated patients were given 5 to 10 mg oral tofacitinib twice daily.

Study-wide results and caveats: Persistence in scalp and blood during tofacitinib was observed for many expanded lesional clones.

On this clone: Its antigen is unknown.

Sequencing templates came from extracted RNA that was reverse transcribed into cDNA. Clones were read by immunoSEQ multiplex PCR, and TCRdb kept only the in-frame ones, dropping some. The repertoire has about 140,000 clones, roughly four fifths of them found once; the top ten carry more than 20%. The treatment denotes: oral pan-JAK inhibitor, 5-10 mg twice daily. Sampling of alopecia areata patients yielded lesional scalp punch biopsies as well as peripheral blood. Looked up from germline, CDR1 is SNHLY and CDR2 is FYNNEI. The V segment lost 6 bases and the J segment 4 bases; nucleotides outside the gene matches: 9. The CDR3 extends over 15 amino acids.

This sequence joins TRBV2 and TRBJ2-1, with 7 bases lining up with TRBD2. The sequenced sample was CD8+ T cells sorted from blood, obtained at week 4, from a patient treated with tofacitinib. The clonotype originates from a human donor with alopecia areata. Written as DNA, the CDR3 is TGTGCCAGCAGGTCAGGCGGGGGACCTTACAATGAGCAGTTCTTC. The encoded protein is CASRSGGGPYNEQFF.